This T cell receptor (beta chain) was identified in a study of technical replicates of blood from a handful of donors (TCRdb year 2017). The library was built by means of the immunoSEQ multiplex PCR assay. The table was pulled from immuneACCESS by TCRdb, which kept in-frame rearrangements only. Such tables lose some clones; where checked, under half of the loss comes from unresolved V genes, and the rest has no known cause. Counted in this sample were about 94,000 clones; under 97% of them appeared once. Together, the top ten hold about 0.21% of the sample. The V end loses 2 bases and the J end loses 3 bases, and a stretch of 8 bases separates them. The germline V gene encodes CDR1 SGHDT and CDR2 YYEEEE. Taken from cysteine to phenylalanine, the CDR3 has 13 residues. Just CDR3 DNA is preserved here, 39 bases in frame from base 1. About this clone itself: The antigen it recognizes is unknown. No base quality values were provided; no much bigger clone lies one nucleotide off.

The chain is made from TRBV5-6 and TRBJ1-1; a tentative D call is TRBD1 (5 bases match). The TCR comes from a human donor in good health. Sequencing used T cells isolated from PBMCs. In nucleotide form, the sequence is TGTGCCAGCAGCTTTGAACAGGACACTGAAGCTTTCTTT. Its amino acids are CASSFEQDTEAFF.